Given below is one TCR beta chain in context. At least ten counts were recorded for this clonotype. Which antigen it targets is not known. Base qualities are missing; no much larger clone stands one base away. The CDR3 measures 16 amino acids from cysteine to phenylalanine. Of the read, only the CDR3 DNA is kept; its 48 bases are in frame from base 1. V loses 0 bases, J loses 6 bases, and the germline ends lie 18 bases apart. Reading the germline V gene gives CDR1 MGHRA and CDR2 YSYEKL. The sample's treatment or condition label, in plain terms: allogeneic hematopoietic cell transplantation with graft depleted of TCRalphabeta T cells and CD19 B cells. TCRalphabeta/CD19-depleted allogeneic hematopoietic cell grafts were given to the transplant recipients, all of whom were children. Library construction relied on PCR. Sequencing used an Illumina HiSeq 2500. To normalize quantification of the TCRbeta repertoire, the TCR libraries were built with molecular barcoding that relied on unique molecular identifiers. In-frame beta chains were kept once TCRdb had trimmed the public reads at Q25 with fastp and called clones with MiXCR. Rows are unified per CDR3 protein, each entry keeping the most common DNA and genes. Counted in this sample were 350,000 to 500,000 distinct CDR3 sequences; approximately 42% of them appeared once. The ten largest make up 25% to 30% of the sample.

This entry belongs to a study of T-cell reconstitution after alpha-beta-depleted transplantation in children (dated by TCRdb to the mid-2010s). Regarding the research as a whole: Using TCR repertoire profiling, the study quantitatively followed how T-cell immune reconstitution unfolded in children after TCRalphabeta/CD19-depleted allogeneic hematopoietic cell transplantation.

Results the study describes overall, beyond this receptor: Apparently early alphabetaT-cell count recovery about two months after transplant reportedly relied on only several hundred rapidly expanded clones derived from non-depleted graft cells. Over subsequent months, a decline in hyperexpanded clone frequencies was noted, and after one year, T-cell counts and TCRbeta diversity were mostly ascribed to newly produced T cells. The high TCRbeta diversity at day 60 in some patients was ascribed to recipient T cells and intrathymic progenitors that had survived conditioning.

This specimen was PBMCs, taken before TCRalphabeta/CD19-depleted stem cell transplant. The receptor was derived from a girl aged 2 to 9 with aplastic anemia, due to receive a stem cell transplant. The V and J segments used are TRBV4-1 and TRBJ2-7; the D element could tentatively be TRBD1 or TRBD2, as 6 bases agree for each. The DNA sequence reads TGCGCCAGCAGCCAAGATACCGGGGGCCTGGGAATCGAGCAGTACTTC. It specifies CASSQDTGGLGIEQYF.